This T cell receptor beta chain was documented in a study of cytomegalovirus exposure and HLA in healthy donors. TCRdb's table, derived via immunoSEQ multiplex PCR, lists solely in-frame clones and lacks some. The profile shows around 190,000 clones, more than 70% of them singletons. Notes on the study in general: A list of roughly 160 TCR beta chains associated with cytomegalovirus was given. Confirmation in vitro established that a few CMV-associated chains were specific for CMV antigens. Most TCRs appeared rarely, but some public TCRs recurred in many donors.

The CDR3 is 15 amino acids. V was shortened by 0 bases and J by 1 base, with 10 bases between the two germline ends. CDR1 and CDR2 (germline): SGHDN, FVKESK. This clone was recorded many times. Its specificity is unknown. The sample carries other DNA sequences with the same CDR3. The source of this sequence is a woman aged 18 to 35 in good health and CMV-seronegative. The sequencing input was PBMCs. The chain recombines TRBV14 with TRBJ2-7; D not certain. CDR3 sequence: CASSQDLVASYEQYF. The CDR3, as DNA: TGTGCCAGCAGCCAAGATCTTGTAGCTTCCTACGAGCAGTACTTC.